This passage covers 14 T cell receptor beta chains from one sample sequenced in a study of T-cell reconstitution after alpha-beta-depleted transplantation in children. Library preparation (for TCRbeta) was performed with unique molecular identifiers. MiXCR was run by TCRdb on the PCR reads, yielding one entry per CDR3 protein. The table shows about 210,000 distinct CDR3 sequences, with approximately 19% occurring only once. Sample: PBMCs, mostly from graft donor cells, taken 360 days after TCRalphabeta/CD19-depleted stem cell transplant. These receptor sequences come from a male patient between 2 and 10 years old who had a stem cell transplant for acute lymphoblastic leukemia, so the T cells may come from the graft donor.

A few counts support this clonotype. V gene TRBV5-1 combines with J gene TRBJ2-1; 9 nucleotides line up with TRBD1. The CDR3 is made up of 17 amino acids. The V segment lost 3 bases and the J segment 4 bases; nucleotides outside the gene matches: 11. Germline V CDR1 and CDR2: SGHRS, YFSETQ. The CDR3 nucleotides read TGCGCCAGCAGCTACCGACCGGGACAGGGTTCGTACAATGAGCAGTTCTTC. Its translation is CASSYRPGQGSYNEQFF. The variable domain in full, completed from reference TRBV5-1 and TRBJ2-1, reads KAGVTQTPRYLIKTRGQQVTLSCSPISGHRSVSWYQQTPGQGLQFLFEYFSETQRNKGNFPGRFSGRQFSNSRSEMNVSTLELGDSALYLCASSYRPGQGSYNEQFFGPGTRLTVL.

The chain joins TRBV10-3 to TRBJ2-5, with D possibly TRBD1 on 5 matching bases. The CDR3 covers 13 residues. V lost 8 bases and J lost 1, with 11 bases in between. Looked up from germline, CDR1 is ENHRY and CDR2 is SYGVKD. This chain's CDR3 is CAISTELQETQYF. CDR3 nucleotide sequence: TGTGCCATCTCGACAGAACTCCAAGAGACCCAGTACTTC.

The sample holds a few counts of this clonotype. This chain joins TRBV3-1 and TRBJ1-2; the D gene is possibly TRBD1 (5 bases). Trimming left V 0 bases short and J 4 bases short, with 9 bases between. Germline V lookup: CDR1 LGHDT, CDR2 YNNKEL (reference sequence). This CDR3 region has 14 residues. In nucleotides, the CDR3 is TGTGCCAGCAGCCAAGAGGGAGGGGTCTATGGCTACACCTTC. Encoded protein: CASSQEGGVYGYTF.

This clonotype showed up just a few times. The chain employs TRBV12-3 or TRBV12-4 and TRBJ2-7, with TRBD2 as a possible D gene (7 bases). V was clipped by 0 bases and J by 5 bases, with 14 bases between them. The CDR3 runs 15 residues. The CDR3 DNA reads TGTGCCAGCAGTTTAGCCCTCGGGGGGCGCAACGAGCAGTACTTC. This encodes CASSLALGGRNEQYF.

This clonotype was recorded at least ten times. This rearrangement joins TRBV12-3 or TRBV12-4 to TRBJ2-5; 9 bases are shared with TRBD1. After removal of 3 bases from V and 2 bases from J, the junction contained 7 bases not matched to a gene. The CDR3 is 16 residues long. CDR3 region: CASSFSGTGLQETQYF. CDR3 in DNA: TGTGCCAGCAGTTTTTCCGGGACAGGGCTTCAAGAGACCCAGTACTTC.

This clonotype turned up a few times. CDR3: CASSRTSGGSHTDTQYF. The CDR3, as DNA: TGTGCCAGCAGTCGGACTAGCGGGGGATCCCACACAGATACGCAGTATTTT. This sequence joins TRBV12-3 or TRBV12-4 and TRBJ2-3; 13 nucleotides match TRBD2. V dropped 5 bases and J dropped 2; count of bases not matched to a gene: 7. The length of the CDR3 is 17 residues.

The gene calls are TRBV5-1 and TRBJ1-5; no firm D call. Germline CDR1 is SGHRS and CDR2 is YFSETQ. V dropped 2 bases and J dropped 0 bases, with 9 bases sitting between them. The CDR3 extends over 15 amino acids. CDR3 nucleotides: TGCGCCAGCAGCTTATTGGGGTATAGCAATCAGCCCCAGCATTTT. Its translation is CASSLLGYSNQPQHF.

The chain employs TRBV7-8 and TRBJ2-1, with 11 positions matching TRBD1. The trim removed 2 bases at V and 9 bases at J, leaving 15 bases unmatched. CDR3 size: 18 residues. Per the germline V gene, CDR1 is SGHVS and CDR2 is FQNEAQ. The CDR3 here is CASSLIWLGQGGPGEQFF. The CDR3 DNA is TGTGCCAGCAGCTTAATCTGGCTGGGACAGGGGGGGCCGGGTGAGCAGTTCTTC.

The rearrangement uses TRBV20-1 and TRBJ2-3; TRBD2 agrees at 9 bases. V shed 0 bases and J 2 bases; nucleotides not matched to a gene: 6. Germline CDR1 is DFQATT and CDR2 is SNEGSKA (reference sequence). CDR3 length: 16 amino acids. As DNA, the CDR3 is TGCAGTGCTAGAGATCCTAGCGGGGTACTCACAGATACGCAGTATTTT. Its protein is CSARDPSGVLTDTQYF.

This clonotype was recorded a few times. J is TRBJ2-7 and V is TRBV27; D assignment may be TRBD1 or TRBD2 (5 bases each). The CDR3 is 15 residues long. CDR1 is MNHEY, CDR2 SMNVEV, per germline (reference sequence). The germline V and J ends were trimmed by 2 bases and 3 bases, with 14 bases remaining between them. CDR3 DNA sequence: TGTGCCAGCAGTTTACGAGGGGTCTTGAGCTACGAGCAGTACTTC. Residues: CASSLRGVLSYEQYF.

V is TRBV5-1 and J is TRBJ2-5; weak D call: TRBD2 (6 bases). CDR3 size: 14 residues. Germline loops: CDR1 SGHRS, CDR2 YFSETQ. Trimming removed 6 bases from V and 5 bases from J, with 17 bases in between. The CDR3: CASNTQGGVETQYF. In nucleotides, the CDR3 is TGCGCCAGCAACACCCAAGGAGGGGTGGAGACCCAGTACTTC. Full variable domain (outside the CDR3, taken from reference TRBV5-1 and TRBJ2-5): KAGVTQTPRYLIKTRGQQVTLSCSPISGHRSVSWYQQTPGQGLQFLFEYFSETQRNKGNFPGRFSGRQFSNSRSEMNVSTLELGDSALYLCASNTQGGVETQYFGPGTRLLVL.

This clonotype occurred a few times. The chain couples TRBV20-1 to TRBJ2-7; TRBD2 might be the D (7 bases). The ends were cut back, 1 base at V and 5 bases at J, with 12 bases in the middle. The germline V gene has CDR1 DFQATT and CDR2 SNEGSKA (reference sequence). The CDR3 is 13 residues long. As DNA, the CDR3 is TGCAGTGCTAGAGCTGGGGGGGCCCACGAGCAGTACTTC. Its protein product is CSARAGGAHEQYF.

V and J are TRBV10-3 and TRBJ2-3; D ambiguous. Per germline, CDR1 ENHRY and CDR2 SYGVKD. The CDR3 is 13 residues long. V lost 6 bases and J lost 2, with 9 bases in between. CDR3 loop: CAIRVRSTDTQYF. The DNA for the CDR3 is TGTGCCATCAGGGTCCGTTCCACAGATACGCAGTATTTT.

V and J are TRBV30 and TRBJ2-7; D might be TRBD2 (5 bases). The CDR3 totals 13 residues. Germline V gives CDR1 GTSNPN, CDR2 SVGIG (reference sequence). Deletions cut 0 bases from V and 7 bases from J, with 13 bases between. The CDR3 DNA follows: TGTGCCTGGAGTGTACGATGGAGGCTTGAGCAGTACTTC. Encoded protein: CAWSVRWRLEQYF.